This paragraph covers one T cell receptor beta chain sequence. The sample belongs to a study of shared clonotypes between healthy human individuals. Clones were read by immunoSEQ multiplex PCR, and TCRdb kept only the in-frame ones, dropping some. The sample consists of hundreds of thousands of clones, around 95% of them appearing once. Germline V gene sequence: CDR1 SGDLS, CDR2 YYNGEE. The CDR3 loop spans 15 amino acids. V was trimmed by 4 bases and J by 0 bases, leaving 13 bases between them. Positively selected for CCR7, the CD45RO-negative cells used as naive CD8 cells excluded terminally differentiated effector memory CD45RA+ cells.

This clonotype originated in a woman aged 25 to 39 in good health. The chain joins TRBV9 to TRBJ1-1; D not certain. Sequences were obtained from naive CD8+ T cells sorted from blood. CDR3 protein: CASSPRGDLNTEAFF. The DNA for the CDR3 is TGTGCCAGCAGCCCGCGTGGAGATCTGAACACTGAAGCTTTCTTT.